Included here is one TCR beta chain sequence, with context. No cognate antigen has been identified for it. No qualities accompany the bases; no much larger clone lies one base away. The data belong to a study of cytomegalovirus exposure and HLA in healthy donors (dated 2017 in TCRdb). Concerning the study at large: According to a later analysis, the approximately 130 validation repertoires were produced on the same platform as the 700 or so repertoires of the first cohort. The study aimed to test whether signatures of past pathogen exposure could be identified by cataloging public T cell receptors. To predict cytomegalovirus infection status, the study brought together high-throughput TCR immunosequencing, statistical association of individual TCRs with disease status, and machine learning. Along with the roughly 710-subject first cohort, a separate validation cohort of 120 different subjects was used.

Donors formed part of the validation cohort, which comprised fewer than 150 subjects and was distinct from the first cohort of 670 or so subjects. Libraries were prepared through the immunoSEQ multiplex PCR assay. On the study's bioinformatics: A statistical classification framework was built to diagnose cytomegalovirus status from the catalog of TCR beta chain sequences. TCRdb re-hosts the immuneACCESS table, in-frame sequences only. Its copies lack some clones; in the studies checked, an unresolved V gene accounts for under half of them, and the cause for the rest is not known. That table gives V, J and clone size, and the DNA gave D and trimming. This sample holds 100,000 to 150,000 clones; nearly 90% were observed only once. The ten largest clones take up about 1.2% of the sample. What the authors observed across the whole study: A later analysis found that TCRs clustered in the first cohort also tended to co-occur in the approximately 120 validation repertoires, with more than 90% of cluster scores above 0. Most TCR sequences were observed very rarely across donors, whereas some public TCRs were present in many individuals. The classifier was reported to diagnose cytomegalovirus status with high specificity and sensitivity in both the original cohort and the validation cohort. The study listed 150 to 200 TCR beta chains as associated with cytomegalovirus. All 110 or so repertoires were used to score co-occurrence in the validation cohort in a later analysis, because that analysis had no HLA typing for the cohort. Three of the identified cytomegalovirus-associated TCR beta chains were confirmed in vitro to be specific for cytomegalovirus antigens. The authors suggested that the approach could potentially be extended to other disease states and immunological phenotypes.

The sequencing input was PBMCs. The receptor's source is a woman aged 18-29 years in good health and CMV-seronegative.

CDR3 protein: CASSGGQGANVIEAFF. The DNA reads as follows: TGTGCCAGCAGCGGCGGACAGGGGGCGAACGTAATTGAAGCTTTCTTT. The chain employs TRBV5-4 and TRBJ1-1; 11 bases in the junction line up with TRBD1. From cysteine to phenylalanine, the CDR3 is 16 amino acids long. Only CDR3 DNA remains: 48 bases, in frame from the first base. V and J are trimmed by 4 bases and 7 bases, and the gene matches miss 12 bases of the junction. CDR1 SGHNT and CDR2 YYREEE are derived from the germline V gene (reference sequence).